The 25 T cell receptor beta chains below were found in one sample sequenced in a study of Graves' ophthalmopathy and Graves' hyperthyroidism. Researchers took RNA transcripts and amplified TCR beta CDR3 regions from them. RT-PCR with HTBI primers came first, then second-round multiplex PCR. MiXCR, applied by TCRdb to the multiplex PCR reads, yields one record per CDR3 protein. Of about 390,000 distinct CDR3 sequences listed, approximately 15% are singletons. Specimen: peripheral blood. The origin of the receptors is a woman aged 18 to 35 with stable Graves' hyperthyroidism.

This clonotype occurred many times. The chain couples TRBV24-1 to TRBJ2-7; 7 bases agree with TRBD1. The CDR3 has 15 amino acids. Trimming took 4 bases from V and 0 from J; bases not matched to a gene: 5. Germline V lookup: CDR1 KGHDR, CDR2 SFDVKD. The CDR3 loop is CATSDHRGSSYEQYF. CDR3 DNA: TGTGCCACCAGTGACCACAGGGGTTCCTCCTACGAGCAGTACTTC.

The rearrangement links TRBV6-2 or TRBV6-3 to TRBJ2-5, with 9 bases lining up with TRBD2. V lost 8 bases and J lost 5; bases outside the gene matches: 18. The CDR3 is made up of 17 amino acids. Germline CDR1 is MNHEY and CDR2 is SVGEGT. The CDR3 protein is CASGLMAAGGSGETQYF. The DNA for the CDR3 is TGTGCCAGCGGATTGATGGCTGCGGGGGGGTCTGGGGAGACCCAGTACTTC.

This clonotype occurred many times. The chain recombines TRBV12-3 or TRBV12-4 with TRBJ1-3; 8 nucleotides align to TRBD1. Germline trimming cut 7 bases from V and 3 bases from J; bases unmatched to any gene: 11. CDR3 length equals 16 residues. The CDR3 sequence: CASNLRTGFIGNTIYF. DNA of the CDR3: TGTGCCAGCAACCTAAGGACAGGGTTTATTGGAAACACCATATATTTT.

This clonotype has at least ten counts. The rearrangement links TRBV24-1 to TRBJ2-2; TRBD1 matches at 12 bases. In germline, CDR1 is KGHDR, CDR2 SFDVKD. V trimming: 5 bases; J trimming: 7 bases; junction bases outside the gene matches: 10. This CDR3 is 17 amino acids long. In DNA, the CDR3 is TGTGCCACCAGTGTACCTCCGGGACAGGGGGCGATCGGGGAGCTGTTTTTT. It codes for CATSVPPGQGAIGELFF.

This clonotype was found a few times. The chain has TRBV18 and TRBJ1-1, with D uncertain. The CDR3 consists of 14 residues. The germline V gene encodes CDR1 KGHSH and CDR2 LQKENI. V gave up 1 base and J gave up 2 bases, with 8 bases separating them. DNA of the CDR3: TGTGCCAGCTCACCACTGCCAGTTAACACTGAAGCTTTCTTT. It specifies CASSPLPVNTEAFF.

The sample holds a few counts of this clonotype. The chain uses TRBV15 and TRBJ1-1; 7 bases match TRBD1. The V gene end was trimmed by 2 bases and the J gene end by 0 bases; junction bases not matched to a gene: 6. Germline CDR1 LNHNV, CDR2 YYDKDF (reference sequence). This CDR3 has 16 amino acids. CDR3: CATSRPGQGVNTEAFF. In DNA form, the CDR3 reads TGTGCCACCAGCAGACCGGGTCAGGGGGTGAACACTGAAGCTTTCTTT.

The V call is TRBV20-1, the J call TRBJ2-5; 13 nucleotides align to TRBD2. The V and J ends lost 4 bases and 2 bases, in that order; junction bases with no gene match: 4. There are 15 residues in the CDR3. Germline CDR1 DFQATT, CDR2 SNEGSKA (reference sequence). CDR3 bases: TGCAGTGCTATGGGACTAGCGGGGCTTCAAGAGACCCAGTACTTC. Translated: CSAMGLAGLQETQYF.

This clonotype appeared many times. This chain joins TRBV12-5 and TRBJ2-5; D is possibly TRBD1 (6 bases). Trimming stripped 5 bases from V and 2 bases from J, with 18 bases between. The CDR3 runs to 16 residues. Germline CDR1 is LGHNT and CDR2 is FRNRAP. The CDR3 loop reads CASGQLPGHKQETQYF. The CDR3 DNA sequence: TGTGCTAGTGGTCAGCTTCCGGGACACAAGCAAGAGACCCAGTACTTC. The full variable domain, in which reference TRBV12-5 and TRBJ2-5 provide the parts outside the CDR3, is DARVTQTPRHKVTEMGQEVTMRCQPILGHNTVFWYRQTMMQGLELLAYFRNRAPLDDSGMPKDRFSAEMPDATLATLKIQPSEPRDSAVYFCASGQLPGHKQETQYFGPGTRLLVL.

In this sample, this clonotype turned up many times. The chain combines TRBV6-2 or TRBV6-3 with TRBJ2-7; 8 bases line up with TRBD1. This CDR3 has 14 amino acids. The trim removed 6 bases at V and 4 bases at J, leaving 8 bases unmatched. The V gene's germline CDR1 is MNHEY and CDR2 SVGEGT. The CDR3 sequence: CASSPTGDWYEQYF. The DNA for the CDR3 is TGTGCCAGCAGCCCGACAGGGGATTGGTACGAGCAGTACTTC.

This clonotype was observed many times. CDR3 bases: TGTGCCAGCAGTGAAAGCCCCAGGCCCCAAGAGACCCAGTACTTC. Protein: CASSESPRPQETQYF. The chain combines TRBV6-1 with TRBJ2-5, with D uncertain. CDR1 is MNHNS and CDR2 is SASEGT in the germline V gene. V was clipped by 2 bases and J by 1 base, with 11 bases between them. The CDR3 covers 15 residues.

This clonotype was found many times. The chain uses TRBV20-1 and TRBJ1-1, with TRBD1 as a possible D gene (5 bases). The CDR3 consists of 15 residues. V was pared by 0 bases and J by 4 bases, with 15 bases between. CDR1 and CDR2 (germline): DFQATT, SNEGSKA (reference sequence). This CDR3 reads CSARDPGEEGTEAFF. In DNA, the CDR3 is TGCAGTGCTAGAGATCCGGGGGAGGAGGGCACTGAAGCTTTCTTT.

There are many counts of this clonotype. CDR3 residues: CASSLTGPNQPQHF. CDR3 sequence (DNA): TGCGCCAGCAGCTTGACCGGCCCCAATCAGCCCCAGCATTTT. The chain combines TRBV5-1 with TRBJ1-5; D is undetermined. The V and J ends lost 1 base and 3 bases respectively, with 8 bases between them. The CDR3 extends over 14 amino acids. Germline assignment: CDR1 SGHRS and CDR2 YFSETQ.

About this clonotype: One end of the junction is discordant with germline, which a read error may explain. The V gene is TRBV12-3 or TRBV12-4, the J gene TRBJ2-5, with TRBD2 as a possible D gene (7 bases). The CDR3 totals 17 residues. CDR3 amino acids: CASSLAGAGELQATQYF. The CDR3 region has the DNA TGTGCCAGCAGTTTAGCGGGGGCGGGGGAGCTCCAAGCGACCCAGTACTTC.

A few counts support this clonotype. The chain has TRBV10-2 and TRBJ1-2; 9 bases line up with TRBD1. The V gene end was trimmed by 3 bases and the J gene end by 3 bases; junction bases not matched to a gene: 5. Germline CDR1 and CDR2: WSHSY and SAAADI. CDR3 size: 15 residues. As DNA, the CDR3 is TGCGCCAGCAGTGACGGAACAGGGGGCCACTATGGCTACACCTTC. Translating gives CASSDGTGGHYGYTF.

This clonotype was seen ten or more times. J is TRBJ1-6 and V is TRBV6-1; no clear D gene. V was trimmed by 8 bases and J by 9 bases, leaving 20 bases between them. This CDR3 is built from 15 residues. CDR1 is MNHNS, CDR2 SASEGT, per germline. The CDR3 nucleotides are TGTGCCAGCTCTCTGGGATCTACTTTTAGTTCACCCCTCCACTTT. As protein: CASSLGSTFSSPLHF.

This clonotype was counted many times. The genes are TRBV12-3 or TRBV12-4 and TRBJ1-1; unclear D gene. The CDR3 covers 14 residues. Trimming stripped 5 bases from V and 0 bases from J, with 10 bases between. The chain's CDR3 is CASSTHLLNTEAFF. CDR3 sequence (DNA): TGTGCCAGCAGTACTCACCTATTGAACACTGAAGCTTTCTTT.

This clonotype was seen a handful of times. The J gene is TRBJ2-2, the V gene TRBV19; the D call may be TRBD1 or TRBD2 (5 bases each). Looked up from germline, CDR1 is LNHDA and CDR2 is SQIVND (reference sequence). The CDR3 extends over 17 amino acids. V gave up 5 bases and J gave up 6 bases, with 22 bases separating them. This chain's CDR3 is CASSRDGLGLYAGELFF. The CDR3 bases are TGTGCCAGTAGTCGGGACGGGCTGGGATTATACGCCGGGGAGCTGTTTTTT.

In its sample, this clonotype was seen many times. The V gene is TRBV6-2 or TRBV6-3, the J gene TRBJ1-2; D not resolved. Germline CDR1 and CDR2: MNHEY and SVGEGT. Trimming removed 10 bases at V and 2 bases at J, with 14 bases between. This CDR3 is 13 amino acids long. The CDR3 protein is CATVFSFNYGYTF. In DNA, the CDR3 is TGTGCCACCGTATTTAGTTTCAACTATGGCTACACCTTC.

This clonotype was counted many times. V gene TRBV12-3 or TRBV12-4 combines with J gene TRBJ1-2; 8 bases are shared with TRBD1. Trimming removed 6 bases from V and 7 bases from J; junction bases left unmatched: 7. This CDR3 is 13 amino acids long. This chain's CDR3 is CASSLNRGTGYTF. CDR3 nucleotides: TGTGCCAGCAGCTTAAACAGGGGGACTGGCTACACCTTC.

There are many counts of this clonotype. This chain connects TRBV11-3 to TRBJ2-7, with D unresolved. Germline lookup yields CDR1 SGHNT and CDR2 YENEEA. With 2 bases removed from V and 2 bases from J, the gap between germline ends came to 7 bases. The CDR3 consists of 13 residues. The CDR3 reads CASSLPPAYEQYF. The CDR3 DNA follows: TGTGCCAGCAGCTTACCGCCGGCCTACGAGCAGTACTTC.

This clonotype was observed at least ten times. The CDR3 reads CASGGTADQPQHF. In DNA, the CDR3 is TGTGCCAGTGGAGGGACCGCGGATCAGCCCCAGCATTTT. The rearrangement uses TRBV19 and TRBJ1-5, with a weak D call TRBD1 (5 bases). Germline V gene data show CDR1 as LNHDA and CDR2 as SQIVND (reference sequence). The CDR3 runs 13 residues. Trimming took off 8 bases at V and 5 bases at J, with 13 bases between the two ends.

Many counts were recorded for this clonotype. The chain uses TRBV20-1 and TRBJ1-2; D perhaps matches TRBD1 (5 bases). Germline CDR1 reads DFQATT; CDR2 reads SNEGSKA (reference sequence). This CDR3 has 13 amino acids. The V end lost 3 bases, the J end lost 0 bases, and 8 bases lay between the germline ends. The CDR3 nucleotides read TGCAGTGCTAGCGGGGACCCTAACTATGGCTACACCTTC. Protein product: CSASGDPNYGYTF.

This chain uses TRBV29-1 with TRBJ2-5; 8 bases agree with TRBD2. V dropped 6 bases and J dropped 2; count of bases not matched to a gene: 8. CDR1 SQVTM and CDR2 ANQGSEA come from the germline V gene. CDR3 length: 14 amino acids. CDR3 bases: TGCAGCGTGGGGGGCGGGGGGAGACAAGAGACCCAGTACTTC. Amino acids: CSVGGGGRQETQYF.

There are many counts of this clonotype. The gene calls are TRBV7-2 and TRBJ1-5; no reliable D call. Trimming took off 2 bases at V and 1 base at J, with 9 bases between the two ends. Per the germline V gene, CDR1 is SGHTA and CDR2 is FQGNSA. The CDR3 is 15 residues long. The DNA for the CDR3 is TGTGCCAGCAGCTTAAATGGTCGGAGCAATCAGCCCCAGCATTTT. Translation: CASSLNGRSNQPQHF.

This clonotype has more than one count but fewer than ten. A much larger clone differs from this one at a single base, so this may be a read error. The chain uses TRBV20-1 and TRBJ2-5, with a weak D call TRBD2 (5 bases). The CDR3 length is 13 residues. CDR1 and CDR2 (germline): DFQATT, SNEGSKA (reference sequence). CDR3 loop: CSADAGIQETKYF. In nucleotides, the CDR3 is TGCAGTGCTGACGCCGGGATACAAGAGACCAAGTACTTC.